One sample yielded the 8 T cell receptor beta chains listed below, sequenced in a study of identical twins listed by TCRdb under 2016. The protocol used for the library was 5' RACE. The sample was run on an Illumina HiSeq 2000. In-frame beta chains were kept once TCRdb had trimmed the public reads at Q25 with fastp and called clones with MiXCR. Duplicate CDR3 protein sequences are folded into a single record with the most common DNA and genes. Across this sample there are roughly 220,000 distinct CDR3 sequences, with 6.5% to 8% seen only once. The ten most abundant clones make up 14% to 15% of the sample. These same data were also listed under a study on T cells expressing NK-cell markers.

Input material: CD8+ T cells sorted from blood. These receptors came from a woman between 18 and 29 years old in good health.

CDR3 region: CASSFRELNQPQHF. In nucleotides, the CDR3 is TGTGCCAGCAGTTTCAGGGAGTTGAATCAGCCCCAGCATTTT. V is TRBV28 and J is TRBJ1-5, with a possible D match to TRBD1 (5 bases). The germline CDR1 and CDR2 sequences are MDHEN and SYDVKM. V shed 3 bases and J shed 4 bases, with 10 bases lying between them. The CDR3 sequence is 14 residues long. The full variable domain, rest sourced from reference TRBV28 and TRBJ1-5, is DVKVTQSSRYLVKRTGEKVFLECVQDMDHENMFWYRQDPGLGLRLIYFSYDVKMKEKGDIPEGYSVSREKKERFSLILESASTNQTSMYLCASSFRELNQPQHFGDGTRLSIL.

This clonotype was seen a few times. This chain uses TRBV9 with TRBJ2-2; D possibly corresponds to TRBD2 (6 bases). The V gene lost 1 base and the J gene lost 4 bases, with 14 bases spanning the gap. Per the germline V gene, CDR1 is SGDLS and CDR2 is YYNGEE. This CDR3 has 16 residues. The CDR3 here is CASSVSGGIGTGELFF. As DNA, the CDR3 is TGTGCCAGCAGCGTATCCGGCGGGATCGGCACCGGGGAGCTGTTTTTT.

This clonotype was found a few times. The V call is TRBV27, the J call TRBJ1-1; D gene ambiguous. V lost 6 bases and J 2 bases, leaving 16 bases between the germline ends. This CDR3 comprises 15 residues. Germline V gives CDR1 MNHEY, CDR2 SMNVEV (reference sequence). CDR3 sequence: CASRPLGRDNTEAFF. Written as DNA, the CDR3 is TGTGCCAGCAGGCCATTAGGGCGGGATAACACTGAAGCTTTCTTT.

In its sample, this clonotype was seen a few times. The chain combines TRBV27 with TRBJ1-1; no definite D call. Trimming removed 3 bases from V and 6 bases from J, with 11 bases in between. CDR3 length: 13 amino acids. In germline, CDR1 is MNHEY, CDR2 SMNVEV (reference sequence). CDR3 region: CASSFTVGPEAFF. In DNA form, the CDR3 reads TGTGCCAGCAGTTTCACGGTAGGCCCTGAAGCTTTCTTT.

This clonotype appeared a few times. This rearrangement joins TRBV29-1 to TRBJ2-5, with D possibly TRBD1 on 6 matching bases. The ends were cut back, 6 bases at V and 1 base at J, with 15 bases in the middle. Germline values: CDR1 SQVTM, CDR2 ANQGSEA. The CDR3 loop spans 14 amino acids. CDR3 sequence reads: CSVTPVGGQETQYF. In nucleotides, the CDR3 is TGCAGCGTCACCCCGGTAGGGGGCCAAGAGACCCAGTACTTC.

The gene calls are TRBV13 and TRBJ1-3; no firm D call. This CDR3 is 13 amino acids long. Per the germline V gene, CDR1 is PRHDT and CDR2 is FYEKMQ (reference sequence). V was clipped by 5 bases and J by 4 bases, with 9 bases between them. The CDR3 sequence: CASSGSGGNTIYF. The DNA of the CDR3 is TGTGCCAGCAGCGGGTCAGGAGGAAACACCATATATTTT.

This rearrangement joins TRBV11-2 to TRBJ2-1; D is ambiguous. The CDR3 is 17 residues long. Trimming removed 1 base at V and 4 bases at J, with 17 bases between. CDR1 SGHAT and CDR2 FQNNGV come from the germline V gene. CDR3 sequence: CASSLGNSVPPYNEQFF. Here the CDR3 DNA reads TGTGCCAGCAGCTTAGGTAACTCGGTGCCCCCGTACAATGAGCAGTTCTTC.

This clonotype appeared a few times. This chain connects TRBV18 to TRBJ2-1; D might be TRBD2 (5 bases). The CDR3 has 14 amino acids. V lost 2 bases, J lost 8 bases, and 13 bases lay in between. Germline CDR1 KGHSH, CDR2 LQKENI. The CDR3 DNA reads as TGTGCCAGCTCACCATTCGGGGTTCTCGATGAGCAGTTCTTC. It specifies CASSPFGVLDEQFF.